This note documents a single T cell receptor (beta chain) sequence. Its matching antigen is unknown. The source of the sample is a study of T cell responses to AZD1222 COVID-19 vaccine. Overall study results and limits: Spike-specific TCR breadth and depth both grew after two AZD1222 doses. Clonal diversity may have been underestimated, and the donors were mostly white British, with more females than males. There were vaccine-associated CD4 TCRs across spike, dominant at 160-218 and 743-854.

Germline values: CDR1 SEHNR, CDR2 FQNEAQ (reference sequence). Trimming pared 5 bases from V and 7 bases from J, leaving 15 bases between. The CDR3 is made up of 14 amino acids. Method: immunoSEQ multiplex PCR; TCRdb's copy keeps in-frame clones and lacks some. The repertoire holds some 180,000 clones, with about 89% as singletons. It was second doses at about 4 or about 12 weeks that were pooled. The sequence came from an adult who received the AZD1222 COVID-19 vaccine. Specimen: peripheral blood, collected 28 days after the second AZD1222 dose. The chain employs TRBV7-9 and TRBJ2-1, with D tentatively TRBD2 (6 bases). The CDR3 loop reads CASSARGGANEQFF. CDR3 coding DNA: TGTGCCAGCAGCGCCCGGGGCGGGGCAAATGAGCAGTTCTTC.